This TCR beta chain was captured in a study of cytotoxic CD8 clonotypes in ibrutinib-treated CLL. Overall study findings and caveats: Whereas clonality rose at ibrutinib response, it declined toward baseline at progression.

CDR1 is LNHDA and CDR2 is SQIVND in the germline V gene (reference sequence). J lost 2 bases, V lost 7 bases, and 8 bases had no gene match. The length of the CDR3 is 16 residues. The data were produced by immunoSEQ multiplex PCR, yet TCRdb's version contains in-frame clones alone and is incomplete. The table lists more than 35,000 clones, about two thirds of them singletons. Comment on this clone: Its antigen is still unknown.

V usage is TRBV19 and J usage is TRBJ2-1; 10 positions match TRBD2. Sequenced here: PBMCs, sampled at disease progression, from a patient treated with ibrutinib. This clonotype was sampled from a human donor with chronic lymphocytic leukemia. CDR3 DNA sequence: TGTGCCAGTATTCGAGTAGCGGGGGGACCCTACAATGAGCAGTTCTTC. As protein: CASIRVAGGPYNEQFF.